The source of this T cell receptor beta chain is a study of OX40 agonist ivuxolimab in advanced cancers. Turning to the study itself: Earlier treatment with anti-PD-1, anti-PD-L1 or anti-CTLA-4 was permitted, and around 36% had received some. Study findings and constraints: At 0.1 to 3.0 mg/kg and by week 6, clonal expansion occurred in CD4+ and CD8+ blood T cells.

Blood samples were obtained at baseline, cycle 4 day 1, and cycle 7 day 1. As concerns this clone: Its antigen remains unknown.

Germline CDR1 is MNHNS and CDR2 is SASEGT. The CDR3 has 15 amino acids. V dropped 1 base and J dropped 2 bases, with 12 bases sitting between them. This table comes from immunoSEQ multiplex PCR, and its TCRdb copy is limited to in-frame clones, with some not included. The table shows 75,000 to 95,000 clones, with 80% to 90% occurring only once. The chain is built from TRBV6-1 and TRBJ2-7, with a weak D call TRBD1 (5 bases). The sequence was collected from an adult with an advanced solid tumor such as melanoma, head and neck, liver or kidney cancer. The source was CD4+ or CD8+ T cells sorted from blood, collected in a trial of the OX40 agonist ivuxolimab. This chain's CDR3 is CASSEGAGSTYEQYF. The DNA of the CDR3 is TGTGCCAGCAGTGAAGGGGCAGGGTCTACCTACGAGCAGTACTTC.